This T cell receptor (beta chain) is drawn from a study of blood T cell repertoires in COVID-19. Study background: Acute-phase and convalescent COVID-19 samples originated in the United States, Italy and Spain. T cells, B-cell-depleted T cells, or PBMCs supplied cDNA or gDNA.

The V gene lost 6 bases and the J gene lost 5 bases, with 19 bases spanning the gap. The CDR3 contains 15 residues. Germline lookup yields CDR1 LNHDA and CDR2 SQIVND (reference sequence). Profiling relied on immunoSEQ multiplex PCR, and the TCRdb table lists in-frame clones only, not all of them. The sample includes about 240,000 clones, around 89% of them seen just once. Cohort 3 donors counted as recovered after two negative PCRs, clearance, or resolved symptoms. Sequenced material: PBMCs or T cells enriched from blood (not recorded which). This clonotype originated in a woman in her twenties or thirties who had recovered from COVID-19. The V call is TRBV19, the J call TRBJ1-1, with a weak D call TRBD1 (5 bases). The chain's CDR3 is CASRSPDKGNTEAFF. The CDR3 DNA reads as TGTGCCAGTAGATCCCCGGACAAGGGGAATACTGAAGCTTTCTTT. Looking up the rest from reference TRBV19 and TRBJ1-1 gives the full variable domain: DGGITQSPKYLFRKEGQNVTLSCEQNLNHDAMYWYRQDPGQGLRLIYYSQIVNDFQKGDIAEGYSVSREKKESFPLTVTSAQKNPTAFYLCASRSPDKGNTEAFFGQGTRLTVV.